This T cell receptor beta chain was found in a study of post-analysis software for immune sequencing data. Deletions cut 6 bases from V and 6 bases from J, with 13 bases between. The CDR3 consists of 13 residues. General study findings and limits: Elevated frequency relative to controls characterized four or five TRBV segments in patients, TRBV5-6, TRBV5-1 and TRBV20-1 among them. Significantly decreased normalized Chao1 diversity was recorded for multiple sclerosis patients relative to controls.

Note on this clonotype: The antigen remains unidentified.

Unique molecular identifiers tagged the TCR beta cDNA libraries. T cells numbering about 0.85 to 10 million yielded a few hundred thousand cDNA molecules. TCRdb used MiXCR to reprocess the PCR reads, holding one entry per CDR3 protein. The sample carries some 800,000 distinct CDR3 sequences, 35% to 55% recorded once. Sequenced sample: blood. This chain links TRBV12-3 or TRBV12-4 with TRBJ2-3; D is perhaps TRBD1 or TRBD2 (6 bases each). The clonotype comes from a girl aged 5 to 17 with multiple sclerosis. As DNA, the CDR3 is TGTGCCAGCAGCCCCGGGGGCTCGGATACGCAGTATTTT. Encoded protein: CASSPGGSDTQYF.